In this sample, the clone carrying this T cell receptor (beta chain) turned up many times. No antigen is known for it. This specimen belongs to a study of regulatory T cells in long-lasting Graves disease. The overall study: Graves' patients, newly diagnosed, had taken antithyroid drugs under 3 months. Study outcomes and limitations: Persistent disease preferred TRBV28, TRBJ1-2 and TRBJ2-5.

CDR3 length: 13 amino acids. Germline V gene data show CDR1 as SGHAT and CDR2 as FQNNGV. Trimming took off 6 bases at V and 7 bases at J, with 13 bases between the two ends. As for time point: newly diagnosed GD, antithyroid drugs for less than 3 months. The TCR library was made from RNA that had been extracted from PBMCs in TRIzol. In Xi'an, China, an endocrinology department was the source of patients. Collection of peripheral blood (nine milliliters) was done using EDTA tubes. TCR beta libraries were built with iRepertoire HTBI primers and Arm-PCR of CDR3 regions. MiXCR, applied by TCRdb to the multiplex PCR reads, yields one record per CDR3 protein. This sample carries about 300,000 distinct CDR3 sequences, 18% of them seen once, and the ten largest clones take about 40%.

This chain connects TRBV11-2 to TRBJ2-1; D is undetermined. The receptor was isolated from a female donor with Graves disease. Sample: peripheral blood mononuclear cells (PBMCs), taken at new diagnosis, from a patient treated with antithyroid drugs. CDR3 coding DNA: TGTGCCAGCAGAGGACCCCAGCTAAATGAGCAGTTCTTC. This encodes CASRGPQLNEQFF.